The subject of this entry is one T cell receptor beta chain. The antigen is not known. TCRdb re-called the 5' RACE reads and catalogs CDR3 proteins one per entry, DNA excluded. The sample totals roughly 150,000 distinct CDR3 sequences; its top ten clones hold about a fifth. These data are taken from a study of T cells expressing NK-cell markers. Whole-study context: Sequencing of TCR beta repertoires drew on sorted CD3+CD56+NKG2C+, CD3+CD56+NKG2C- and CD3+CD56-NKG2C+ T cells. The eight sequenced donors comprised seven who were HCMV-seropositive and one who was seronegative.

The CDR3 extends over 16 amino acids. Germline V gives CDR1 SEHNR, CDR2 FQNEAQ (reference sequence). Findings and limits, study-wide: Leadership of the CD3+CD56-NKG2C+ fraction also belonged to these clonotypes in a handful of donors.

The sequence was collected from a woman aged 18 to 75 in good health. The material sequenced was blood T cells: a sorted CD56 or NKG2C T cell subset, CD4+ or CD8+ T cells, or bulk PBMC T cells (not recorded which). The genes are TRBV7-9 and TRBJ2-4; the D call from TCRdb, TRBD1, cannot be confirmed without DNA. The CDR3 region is CASSLALTGGRDIQYF.